One and the same sample provided the 10 T cell receptor beta chains below, sequenced in a study of blood T cell repertoires in COVID-19. The protocol was immunoSEQ multiplex PCR, while the TCRdb copy is restricted to in-frame clones and leaves out a portion. The sample records about 120,000 clones, about 85% being singletons. The source material was peripheral blood. The receptor set was obtained from a man aged 35 to 55 with acute or convalescent COVID-19.

V usage is TRBV5-1 and J usage is TRBJ1-1, with TRBD1 as a possible D gene (5 bases). Trimming took off 4 bases at V and 0 bases at J, with 10 bases between the two ends. Looked up from germline, CDR1 is SGHRS and CDR2 is YFSETQ. This CDR3 comprises 14 residues. CDR3 residues: CASSETVMNTEAFF. CDR3 DNA: TGCGCCAGCAGCGAGACAGTTATGAACACTGAAGCTTTCTTT.

This clone was counted once. The chain has TRBV19 and TRBJ1-2; D may be TRBD1 (5 bases). CDR1 is LNHDA and CDR2 is SQIVND in the germline V gene (reference sequence). There are 15 residues in the CDR3. The V and J ends lost 5 bases and 7 bases respectively, with 20 bases between them. DNA for the CDR3: TGTGCCAGTAGTTCCGACGCCGGGGGGTTCGGTGGCTACACCTTC. This translates into CASSSDAGGFGGYTF.

This clone appeared a few times. The V call is TRBV3-1 (or the pseudogene TRBV3-2), the J call TRBJ1-5; 8 positions match TRBD1. CDR1 is LGHDT and CDR2 is YNNKEL in the germline V gene (reference sequence). The CDR3 runs 15 residues. The V gene end was trimmed by 5 bases and the J gene end by 0 bases; junction bases not matched to a gene: 3. CDR3: CASSDRGNSNQPQHF. The CDR3 nucleotides read TGTGCCAGCAGCGACAGGGGTAATAGCAATCAGCCCCAGCATTTT.

V and J are TRBV7-9 and TRBJ1-2; 7 bases match TRBD1. Germline V CDR1 and CDR2: SEHNR, FQNEAQ (reference sequence). CDR3 length: 14 residues. V was pared by 3 bases and J by 4 bases, with 5 bases of the junction left unmatched. The CDR3: CASSFYRGFYGYTF. CDR3 DNA sequence: TGTGCCAGCAGCTTTTACAGGGGATTCTATGGCTACACCTTC.

This clone was picked up a small number of times. CDR3 nucleotide sequence: TGTGCCAGCAGTACATTAGGGACTAGCGAGCTGGGGGGAACAGATACGCAGTATTTT. Amino acids: CASSTLGTSELGGTDTQYF. V usage is TRBV7-2 and J usage is TRBJ2-3, with 10 bases lining up with TRBD2. J was trimmed by 3 bases and V by 6 bases; bases with no gene match: 18. CDR3 length: 19 amino acids. Germline assignment: CDR1 SGHTA and CDR2 FQGNSA.

V usage is TRBV7-9 and J usage is TRBJ1-1; 7 nucleotides align to TRBD1. Germline V gene data show CDR1 as SEHNR and CDR2 as FQNEAQ (reference sequence). After removal of 8 bases from V and 4 bases from J, the junction contained 10 bases not matched to a gene. The CDR3 is 14 amino acids. The DNA for the CDR3 is TGTGCCAGCCGGGACAGATTACCAGGCACTGAAGCTTTCTTT. This encodes CASRDRLPGTEAFF.

V gene TRBV18 combines with J gene TRBJ2-1, with 7 bases identical to TRBD1. Germline assignment: CDR1 KGHSH and CDR2 LQKENI. This CDR3 spans 14 amino acids. V lost 4 bases to trimming and J lost 8 bases; unmatched junction nucleotides: 8. The CDR3 is CASSRVEGGDEQFF. The CDR3 DNA sequence: TGTGCCAGCTCACGGGTGGAAGGGGGCGATGAGCAGTTCTTC.

V gene TRBV24-1 combines with J gene TRBJ2-1; 10 positions match TRBD2. This CDR3 is built from 14 residues. Looked up from germline, CDR1 is KGHDR and CDR2 is SFDVKD. J gave up 6 bases and V 7 bases, and 5 bases lay outside the gene matches. CDR3 DNA: TGTGCCACCAGCCAGCGGGGGGGAGGCAATGAGCAGTTCTTC. Protein product: CATSQRGGGNEQFF.

The sample holds one count of this clone. V gene TRBV18 combines with J gene TRBJ2-7; 7 bases fit TRBD1. CDR3 size: 13 residues. V gave up 3 bases and J gave up 9 bases; unmatched junction bases: 8. Germline CDR1 reads KGHSH; CDR2 reads LQKENI. CDR3 coding DNA: TGTGCCAGCTCACCCCAGAGAGGACAGGTGCAGTACTTC. This encodes CASSPQRGQVQYF. The whole variable domain, filled in from reference TRBV18 and TRBJ2-7, reads NAGVMQNPRHLVRRRGQEARLRCSPMKGHSHVYWYRQLPEEGLKFMVYLQKENIIDESGMPKERFSAEFPKEGPSILRIQQVVRGDSAAYFCASSPQRGQVQYFGPGTRLTVT.

As regards this clone: At the DNA level, this CDR3 is encoded by other sequences in the same sample as well. The V and J genes are TRBV20-1 and TRBJ1-1, with D unresolved. Trimming took off 3 bases at V and 5 bases at J, with 7 bases between the two ends. CDR3 size: 11 residues. The V gene's germline CDR1 is DFQATT and CDR2 SNEGSKA (reference sequence). As DNA, the CDR3 is TGCAGTGCTAGCAGGCAGACTGAAGCTTTCTTT. This gives the protein CSASRQTEAFF.